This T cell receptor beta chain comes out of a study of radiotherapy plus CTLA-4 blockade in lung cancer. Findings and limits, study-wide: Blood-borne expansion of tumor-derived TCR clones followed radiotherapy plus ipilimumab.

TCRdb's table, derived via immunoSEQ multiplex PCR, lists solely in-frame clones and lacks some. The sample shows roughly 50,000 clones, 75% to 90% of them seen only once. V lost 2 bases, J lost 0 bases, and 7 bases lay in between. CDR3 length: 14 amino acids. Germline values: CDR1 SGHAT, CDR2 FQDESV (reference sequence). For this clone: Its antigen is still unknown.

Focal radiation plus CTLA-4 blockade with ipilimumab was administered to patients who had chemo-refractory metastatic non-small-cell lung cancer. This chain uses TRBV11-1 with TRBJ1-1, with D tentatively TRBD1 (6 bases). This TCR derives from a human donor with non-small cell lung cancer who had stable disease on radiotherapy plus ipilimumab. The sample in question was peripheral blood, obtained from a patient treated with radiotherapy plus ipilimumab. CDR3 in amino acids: CASSLNRVNTEAFF. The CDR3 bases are TGTGCCAGCAGCTTAAACAGGGTGAACACTGAAGCTTTCTTT.